This T cell receptor beta chain was sequenced during a study of shared clonotypes between healthy human individuals. A single count supports this clone. Germline CDR1 and CDR2: LNHDA and SQIVND (reference sequence). Trimming took off 2 bases at V and 0 bases at J, with 7 bases between the two ends. The CDR3 is 14 amino acids. The study separated CD4+ cells into CD45RA+ naive and CD45RA-negative memory subsets. Running of the assay took place at deep level. Sorted-subset replicate PCR reactions were performed with about 210 ng DNA, corresponding to roughly 30,000 T cell genomes. Sequenced by immunoSEQ multiplex PCR; TCRdb stores in-frame clones only, minus some. The table lists more than 2 million clones, approximately 96% of them singletons, with around 0.13% in the top ten.

The source material was naive CD4+ T cells sorted from blood. Subset indicated: CD45RA+ positively selected. This chain joins TRBV19 and TRBJ1-1; D not certain. This receptor was identified in a man younger than 30 in good health. CDR3 nucleotide sequence: TGTGCCAGTAGTATATCCCATGTGAACACTGAAGCTTTCTTT. Encoded protein: CASSISHVNTEAFF.